Listed below are T cell receptor beta chains from one sample, sequenced in a study of cytomegalovirus exposure and HLA in healthy donors. Only in-frame clones appear in the TCRdb table, and some are missing; sequencing was by immunoSEQ multiplex PCR. The sample lists under 200,000 clones; 80% were seen once. The sequenced sample was PBMCs. The receptors were gathered from a man in his forties in good health and CMV-seronegative. Both conserved end residues are part of each CDR3. Each record gives: clone size, J gene, D gene, V gene, CDR3 DNA, CDR3 protein. D genes are given only for firm matches. Clone size is given for some rows only: seen once, a few or many times, or a class if the clone is expanded.

size: .
J: TRBJ1-1
D: .
V: TRBV6-1
DNA: TGTGCCAGCAGTGAAGCCGGTAGCGGCACTGAAGCTTTCTTT
CDR3: CASSEAGSGTEAFF

size: few
J: TRBJ1-1
D: .
V: TRBV12-5
DNA: TGTGCTAGTGCCGACTCTTGGCCGAACACTGAAGCTTTCTTT
CDR3: CASADSWPNTEAFF

size: few
J: TRBJ2-7
D: .
V: TRBV7-2
DNA: TGTGCCAGCAGGTCATCGGGGGGCCCCTCCTACGAGCAGTACTTC
CDR3: CASRSSGGPSYEQYF

size: .
J: TRBJ2-6
D: .
V: TRBV5-1
DNA: TGCGCCAGCAGCTCAGGACAGTTTTCTGGGGCCAACGTCCTGACTTTC
CDR3: CASSSGQFSGANVLTF

size: .
J: TRBJ2-4
D: TRBD1
V: TRBV30
DNA: TGTGCCTGGGGGGGACAGGCACTAGCCAAAAACATTCAGTACTTC
CDR3: CAWGGQALAKNIQYF

size: once
J: TRBJ2-7
D: TRBD2
V: TRBV7-2
DNA: TGTGCCAGCAGCTTAGGTACTAGCGGCTCCTACGAGCAGTACTTC
CDR3: CASSLGTSGSYEQYF

size: few
J: TRBJ2-3
D: .
V: TRBV19
DNA: TGTGCCAGTAGTATAGGTTTCCTTTTCACAGATACGCAGTATTTT
CDR3: CASSIGFLFTDTQYF

size: .
J: TRBJ2-5
D: .
V: TRBV29-1
DNA: TGCAGCGTTGGGCAGCAAGAGACCCAGTACTTC
CDR3: CSVGQQETQYF

size: .
J: TRBJ1-5
D: .
V: TRBV7-9
DNA: TGTGCCAGCAGCTTACAGGGGTCTCAGCCCCAGCATTTT
CDR3: CASSLQGSQPQHF

size: .
J: TRBJ1-5
D: .
V: TRBV21-1
DNA: TGTGCCAGCAGCATGACTCCGGGACAGAAAAAACCTAGCAATCAGCCCCAGCATTTT
CDR3: CASSMTPGQKKPSNQPQHF

size: .
J: TRBJ2-1
D: .
V: TRBV7-9
DNA: TGTGCCAGCAGCTTCAACAGGGAGAACAATGAGCAGTTCTTC
CDR3: CASSFNRENNEQFF

size: .
J: TRBJ2-5
D: TRBD1
V: TRBV7-9
DNA: TGTGCCAGCAGCGTGGACAGGGGGGAGACCCAGTACTTC
CDR3: CASSVDRGETQYF

size: .
J: TRBJ2-2
D: .
V: TRBV6-5
DNA: TGTGCCAGCAGGCAACAGGTTCGGGACACCGGGGAGCTGTTTTTT
CDR3: CASRQQVRDTGELFF

size: .
J: TRBJ2-2
D: TRBD2
V: TRBV7-8
DNA: TGTGCCAGCAGCTTACAGACTAGCGGGGGCACCGGGGAGCTGTTTTTT
CDR3: CASSLQTSGGTGELFF

size: .
J: TRBJ2-7
D: .
V: TRBV7-2
DNA: TGTGCCAGCAGCTTGGGCGGGACCCCCCACGAGCAGTACTTC
CDR3: CASSLGGTPHEQYF

size: .
J: TRBJ2-3
D: .
V: TRBV5-1
DNA: TGCGCCAGCAGCTTTATACCCTCCGCGCGGGGCGCAGATACGCAGTATTTT
CDR3: CASSFIPSARGADTQYF

size: .
J: TRBJ2-5
D: TRBD1
V: TRBV6-5
DNA: TGTGCCAGCAGTTCCGATAGGACAGGATTAAAAGAGACCCAGTACTTC
CDR3: CASSSDRTGLKETQYF

size: .
J: TRBJ2-5
D: TRBD2
V: TRBV9
DNA: TGTGCCAGCAGCTTGAGCGGGAATAACCAAGAGACCCAGTACTTC
CDR3: CASSLSGNNQETQYF

size: .
J: TRBJ2-2
D: TRBD1
V: TRBV29-1
DNA: TGCAGCGTCCCCCTGGGACAGACGAACACCGGGGAGCTGTTTTTT
CDR3: CSVPLGQTNTGELFF

size: .
J: TRBJ2-6
D: TRBD1
V: TRBV10-3
DNA: TGTGCCATCAGTGGGGACAGGGGTTTAACTGGGGCCAACGTCCTGACTTTC
CDR3: CAISGDRGLTGANVLTF

size: .
J: TRBJ2-1
D: .
V: TRBV4-1
DNA: TGCGCCAGCAGCCAAGATGGCCCCTACAATGAGCAGTTCTTC
CDR3: CASSQDGPYNEQFF

size: few
J: TRBJ2-1
D: TRBD2
V: TRBV5-1
DNA: TGCGCCAGCAGCTTTCTCCAGCGGGGTAACCCCAATGAGCAGTTCTTC
CDR3: CASSFLQRGNPNEQFF

size: .
J: TRBJ2-3
D: .
V: TRBV7-2
DNA: TGTGCCAGCAGCTTCACGGGACTCCGCACAGATACGCAGTATTTT
CDR3: CASSFTGLRTDTQYF

size: .
J: TRBJ2-7
D: TRBD2
V: TRBV29-1
DNA: TGCAGCGCCCGCGGACTAGCGGGAGGCTACGAGCAGTACTTC
CDR3: CSARGLAGGYEQYF

size: few
J: TRBJ1-1
D: TRBD1
V: TRBV10-3
DNA: TGTGCCACCAAAACAGGGGAGAACACTGAAGCTTTCTTT
CDR3: CATKTGENTEAFF

size: .
J: TRBJ2-3
D: TRBD2
V: TRBV6-5
DNA: TGTGCCAGCGGCCTTACGCGGGGGTCAGATACGCAGTATTTT
CDR3: CASGLTRGSDTQYF

size: .
J: TRBJ2-5
D: .
V: TRBV7-2
DNA: TGTGCCAGCAGCCCAGGGCTAGAAAGCGAGACCCAGTACTTC
CDR3: CASSPGLESETQYF

size: .
J: TRBJ1-1
D: .
V: TRBV12-5
DNA: TGTGCTAGTGGTTTTCCGGGGGGGACCACTGAAGCTTTCTTT
CDR3: CASGFPGGTTEAFF

size: .
J: TRBJ2-6
D: .
V: TRBV19
DNA: TGTGCCAGTAGTATACGGGTTAGGGGGAGCATGACTGGGGCCAACGTCCTGACTTTC
CDR3: CASSIRVRGSMTGANVLTF

size: .
J: TRBJ1-1
D: .
V: TRBV7-2
DNA: TGTGCCAGCAGATCCTCGGGGAGGGGTGAAGGCAGTGGCACTGAAGCTTTCTTT
CDR3: CASRSSGRGEGSGTEAFF

size: .
J: TRBJ2-2
D: .
V: TRBV5-1
DNA: TGCGCCAGCAGCCCGGAGGGCAGCACCGGGGAGCTGTTTTTT
CDR3: CASSPEGSTGELFF

size: .
J: TRBJ2-7
D: .
V: TRBV7-9
DNA: TGTTCCAGCAGCTTAGCGCACAGTAGGGAGCAGTACTTC
CDR3: CSSSLAHSREQYF

size: .
J: TRBJ2-2
D: .
V: TRBV6-6
DNA: TGTGCCAGCGAGTATTCGAGCACCGGGGAGCTGTTTTTT
CDR3: CASEYSSTGELFF

size: .
J: TRBJ2-6
D: .
V: TRBV5-1
DNA: TGCGCCAGCACCGATAGCTCTGGGGCCAACGTCCTGACTTTC
CDR3: CASTDSSGANVLTF

size: .
J: TRBJ2-3
D: TRBD2
V: TRBV29-1
DNA: TGCAGCGTTCCCGGGGCTAGCGGATCTAGCACAGATACGCAGTATTTT
CDR3: CSVPGASGSSTDTQYF

size: .
J: TRBJ2-5
D: TRBD1
V: TRBV12-5
DNA: TGTGCCACGACGGGGACAGGGGGCGAGACCCAGTACTTC
CDR3: CATTGTGGETQYF

size: .
J: TRBJ1-1
D: .
V: TRBV5-1
DNA: TGCGCCAGCAGTTTGACCCTAGGCGCTGAAGCTTTCTTT
CDR3: CASSLTLGAEAFF

size: once
J: TRBJ2-2
D: .
V: TRBV29-1
DNA: TGCAGCGTTTCCTACGCCCCCACCGGGGAGCTGTTTTTT
CDR3: CSVSYAPTGELFF

size: .
J: TRBJ1-1
D: .
V: TRBV6-5
DNA: TGTGCCAGCAGTTTCCTGGACAGCTTTGAAGCTTTCTTT
CDR3: CASSFLDSFEAFF

size: .
J: TRBJ1-2
D: .
V: TRBV28
DNA: TGTGCCAGCAGTTCCCGACAGGACTATGGCTACACCTTC
CDR3: CASSSRQDYGYTF

size: .
J: TRBJ1-4
D: .
V: TRBV19
DNA: TGTGCCAGTATAAGGGAAAGCGGTGAAAAACTGTTTTTT
CDR3: CASIRESGEKLFF

size: few
J: TRBJ1-2
D: TRBD1
V: TRBV2
DNA: TGTGCCAGCAGTGAAGAGACAGGGAAGAAAGGCTACACCTTC
CDR3: CASSEETGKKGYTF

size: .
J: TRBJ2-5
D: .
V: TRBV5-5
DNA: TGTGCCAGCAGGGGAGGCAGGGAAGAGACCCAGTACTTC
CDR3: CASRGGREETQYF

size: few
J: TRBJ2-7
D: TRBD1
V: TRBV27
DNA: TGTGCCAGCAGTTTGGGACAGAACTACGAGCAGTACTTC
CDR3: CASSLGQNYEQYF

size: .
J: TRBJ1-1
D: .
V: TRBV7-9
DNA: TGTGCCAGCAGCTTGCCAGGGTTGAACACTGAAGCTTTCTTT
CDR3: CASSLPGLNTEAFF

size: .
J: TRBJ1-3
D: TRBD1
V: TRBV5-6
DNA: TGTGCCAGCAGCTACGGGACAGCTGGAAACACCATATATTTT
CDR3: CASSYGTAGNTIYF

size: few
J: TRBJ1-3
D: .
V: TRBV6-5
DNA: TGTGCCAGCAGTTCGACTTTCGATTCGAACACCATATATTTT
CDR3: CASSSTFDSNTIYF

size: .
J: TRBJ2-5
D: .
V: TRBV27
DNA: TGTGCCAGCAGGCCCGGAGCCTTCCGGGGTGAGACCCAGTACTTC
CDR3: CASRPGAFRGETQYF

size: .
J: TRBJ2-3
D: TRBD1
V: TRBV5-1
DNA: TGCGCCAGCAGCGCCTCCGGGACAGCCGATACGCAGTATTTT
CDR3: CASSASGTADTQYF

size: .
J: TRBJ2-7
D: TRBD2
V: TRBV4-3
DNA: TGCGCCAGCAGCCAAGACACCCCGGGGGGAATAGGTGAGCAGTACTTC
CDR3: CASSQDTPGGIGEQYF

size: .
J: TRBJ2-1
D: TRBD2
V: TRBV6-5
DNA: TGTGCCAGCAGTTGGGGACTAGCGGAGTACAATGAGCAGTTCTTC
CDR3: CASSWGLAEYNEQFF

size: .
J: TRBJ1-2
D: .
V: TRBV2
DNA: TGTGCCAGCACGGGTTTAAATGGCTACACCTTC
CDR3: CASTGLNGYTF

size: .
J: TRBJ1-2
D: TRBD1
V: TRBV5-6
DNA: TGTGCCAGCAGTTTGGACAGGGGCTATGGCTACACCTTC
CDR3: CASSLDRGYGYTF

size: .
J: TRBJ2-5
D: TRBD2
V: TRBV5-1
DNA: TGCGCCAGCAGCTTTGGTAGCGGGGCCCAAGAGACCCAGTACTTC
CDR3: CASSFGSGAQETQYF

size: .
J: TRBJ1-2
D: .
V: TRBV2
DNA: TGTGCCAGCAGGTCGGACAGCTATGGCTACACCTTC
CDR3: CASRSDSYGYTF

size: .
J: TRBJ2-1
D: TRBD2
V: TRBV6-1
DNA: TGTGCCAGCAGTGGCCTTATCGCGGGAGGATTCAATGAGCAGTTCTTC
CDR3: CASSGLIAGGFNEQFF

size: once
J: TRBJ2-1
D: TRBD2
V: TRBV11-2
DNA: TGTGCCAGCAGCTTATCCCTAGCGGGAGGGGTTGGGGAGCAGTTCTTC
CDR3: CASSLSLAGGVGEQFF

size: .
J: TRBJ2-2
D: TRBD2
V: TRBV11-2
DNA: TGTGCCAGCAGCCTACTAGCGGGAGGGATCACCGGGGAGCTGTTTTTT
CDR3: CASSLLAGGITGELFF

size: .
J: TRBJ1-1
D: .
V: TRBV10-3
DNA: TGTGCCATCAGTGAGTCGAGGGAGGCCCAAGCTTTCTTT
CDR3: CAISESREAQAFF

size: .
J: TRBJ2-7
D: TRBD1
V: TRBV9
DNA: TGTGCCAGCAGCAGGTCGGGACAGACCTACGAGCAGTACTTC
CDR3: CASSRSGQTYEQYF